The source of this TCR beta chain is a study of PD-1 blockade in classical Hodgkin lymphoma. On the study more broadly: Each patient was given nivolumab 3 mg/kg through a vein every 2 weeks.

Regarding the study as a whole: Newly diagnosed patients and complete responders had comparable diversity at baseline.

This CDR3 is 16 amino acids long. CDR1 and CDR2 from the germline V gene are SNHLY and FYNNEI. Trimming removed 1 base from V and 8 bases from J; junction bases left unmatched: 8. Every patient had relapsed following autologous stem cell transplantation, and cohorts differed in brentuximab vedotin exposure. Purified CD4+ T cells were obtained from thawed PBMCs through magnetic negative selection. Complete response, partial response or progressive disease constituted the best response categories observed. As for this clone: The antigen is undetermined.

The protocol was immunoSEQ multiplex PCR, while the TCRdb copy is restricted to in-frame clones and leaves out a portion. This table has under 30,000 clones, over 75% appearing once. The source of this sequence is a human donor with classical Hodgkin lymphoma. The sample here was CD4+ T cells from blood, taken at baseline. The chain has TRBV2 and TRBJ2-1; 10 bases are a match to TRBD2. CDR3 nucleotides: TGTGCCAGCAGTGAAGTCCTAGCGGGAGCACCGCATGAGCAGTTCTTC. It translates to CASSEVLAGAPHEQFF.